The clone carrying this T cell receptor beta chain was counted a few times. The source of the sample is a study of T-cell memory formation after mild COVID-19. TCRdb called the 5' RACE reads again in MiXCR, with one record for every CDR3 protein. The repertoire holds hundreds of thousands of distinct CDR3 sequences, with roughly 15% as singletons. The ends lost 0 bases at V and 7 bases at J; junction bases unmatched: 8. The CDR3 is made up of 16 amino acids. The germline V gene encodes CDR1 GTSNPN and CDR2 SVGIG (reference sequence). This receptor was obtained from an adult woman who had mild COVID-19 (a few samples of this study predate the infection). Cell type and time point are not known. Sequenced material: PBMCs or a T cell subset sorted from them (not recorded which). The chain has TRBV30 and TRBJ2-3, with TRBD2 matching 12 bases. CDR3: CAWSVGLAGGPNTQYF. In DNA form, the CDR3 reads TGTGCCTGGAGTGTAGGCCTAGCGGGAGGGCCAAATACGCAGTATTTT.